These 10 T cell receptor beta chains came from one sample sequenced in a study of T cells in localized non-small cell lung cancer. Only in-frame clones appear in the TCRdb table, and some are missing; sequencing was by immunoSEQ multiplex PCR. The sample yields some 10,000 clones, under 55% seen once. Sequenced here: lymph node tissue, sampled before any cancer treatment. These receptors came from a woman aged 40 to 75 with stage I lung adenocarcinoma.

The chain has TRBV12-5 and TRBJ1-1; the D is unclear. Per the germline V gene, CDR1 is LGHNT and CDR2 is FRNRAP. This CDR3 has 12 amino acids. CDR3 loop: CATRWGNTEAFF. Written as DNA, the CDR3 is TGTGCCACCCGATGGGGGAACACTGAAGCTTTCTTT.

The CDR3 region has the DNA TGTGCCAGCAGCCCGGAGCCCGGGACAGATGAAGCTTTCTTT. Protein product: CASSPEPGTDEAFF. The chain couples TRBV11-3 to TRBJ1-1; TRBD1 aligns across 7 bases. Germline V gives CDR1 SGHNT, CDR2 YENEEA. The CDR3 consists of 14 residues. V lost 5 bases to trimming and J lost 7 bases; unmatched junction nucleotides: 10.

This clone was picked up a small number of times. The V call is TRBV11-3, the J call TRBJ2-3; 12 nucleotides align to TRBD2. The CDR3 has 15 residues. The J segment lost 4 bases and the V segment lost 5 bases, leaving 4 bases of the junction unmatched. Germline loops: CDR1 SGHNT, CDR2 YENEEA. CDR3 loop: CASSPSGGVADTQYF. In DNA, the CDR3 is TGTGCCAGCAGCCCTAGCGGGGGGGTTGCAGATACGCAGTATTTT.

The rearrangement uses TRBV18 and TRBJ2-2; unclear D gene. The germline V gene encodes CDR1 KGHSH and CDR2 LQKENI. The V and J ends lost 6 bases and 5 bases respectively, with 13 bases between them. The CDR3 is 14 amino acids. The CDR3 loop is CASSNFPGTGELFF. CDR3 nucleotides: TGTGCCAGCTCCAACTTCCCTGGGACCGGGGAGCTGTTTTTT.

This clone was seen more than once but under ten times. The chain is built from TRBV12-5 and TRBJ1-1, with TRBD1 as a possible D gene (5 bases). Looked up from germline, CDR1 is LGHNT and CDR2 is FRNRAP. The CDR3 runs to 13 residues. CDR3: CASGREGRTEAFF. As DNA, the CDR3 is TGTGCCAGCGGACGGGAGGGGAGGACTGAAGCTTTCTTT.

The CDR3 coding sequence is TGTGCCAGCAGTTACTCACAGCCCCGAAGCACAGATACGCAGTATTTT. Its protein is CASSYSQPRSTDTQYF. The chain combines TRBV6-8 with TRBJ2-3; D is undetermined. This CDR3 has 16 residues. Trimming pared 0 bases from V and 0 bases from J, leaving 10 bases between. The V gene's germline CDR1 is MNHGY and CDR2 SAAAGT.

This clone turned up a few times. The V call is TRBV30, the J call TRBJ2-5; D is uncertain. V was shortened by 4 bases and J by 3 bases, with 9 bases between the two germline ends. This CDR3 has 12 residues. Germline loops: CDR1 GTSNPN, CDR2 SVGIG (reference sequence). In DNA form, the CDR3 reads TGTGCCTGGAATACCCAGGAAGAGACCCAGTACTTC. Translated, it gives CAWNTQEETQYF.

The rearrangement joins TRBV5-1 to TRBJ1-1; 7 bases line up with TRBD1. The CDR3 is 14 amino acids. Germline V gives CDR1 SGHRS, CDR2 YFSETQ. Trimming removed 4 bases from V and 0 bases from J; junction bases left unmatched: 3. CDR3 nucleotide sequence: TGCGCCAGCAGCGAGGACAGGATGAACACTGAAGCTTTCTTT. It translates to CASSEDRMNTEAFF.

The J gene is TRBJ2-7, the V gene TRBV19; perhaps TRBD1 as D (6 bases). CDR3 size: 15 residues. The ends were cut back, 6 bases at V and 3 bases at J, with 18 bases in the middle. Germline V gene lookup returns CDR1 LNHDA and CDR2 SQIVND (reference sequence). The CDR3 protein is CASSRFLQGNYEQYF. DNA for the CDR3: TGTGCCAGTAGCCGCTTCCTCCAGGGGAACTACGAGCAGTACTTC.

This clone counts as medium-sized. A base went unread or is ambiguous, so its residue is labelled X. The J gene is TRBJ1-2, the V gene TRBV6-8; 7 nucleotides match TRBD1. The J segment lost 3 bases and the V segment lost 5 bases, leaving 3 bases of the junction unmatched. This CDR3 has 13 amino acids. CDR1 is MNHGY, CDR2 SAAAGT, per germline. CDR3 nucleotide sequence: TGTGCCAGCAGTGCGACAGGGWACTATGGCTACACCTTC. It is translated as CASSATGXYGYTF.